Listed here are 8 T cell receptor beta chains from one sample, sequenced in a study of early T cells in non-severe SARS-CoV-2 infection. MiXCR, run by TCRdb on the 5' RACE reads, gives a single entry per CDR3 protein. The repertoire holds tens of thousands of distinct CDR3 sequences, with 8% to 9% as singletons. The source material was whole blood. Every receptor here comes from an adult who was a healthcare worker with PCR-confirmed SARS-CoV-2 infection or an uninfected control (not recorded which).

This clonotype was observed at least ten times. The rearrangement links TRBV5-1 to TRBJ2-5; 7 bases agree with TRBD1. V shed 0 bases, J shed 3 bases, and the junction held 5 bases outside the gene matches. This CDR3 is 15 amino acids long. The V gene's germline CDR1 is SGHRS and CDR2 YFSETQ. The CDR3 is CASSLGQGVEETQYF. The CDR3 bases are TGCGCCAGCAGCTTGGGTCAGGGGGTTGAAGAGACCCAGTACTTC.

V gene TRBV2 combines with J gene TRBJ1-1; 7 bases line up with TRBD1. V lost 7 bases to trimming and J lost 5 bases; unmatched junction nucleotides: 10. Germline V gives CDR1 SNHLY, CDR2 FYNNEI. CDR3 length: 14 amino acids. Written as DNA, the CDR3 is TGTGCCAGCACTGTCGACAGGGTGGAAACTGAAGCTTTCTTT. It is translated as CASTVDRVETEAFF.

Many counts were recorded for this clonotype. Here the CDR3 reads CASSQPTPDRVYGYTF. As DNA, the CDR3 is TGCGCCAGCAGCCAACCAACTCCGGACAGGGTCTATGGCTACACCTTC. The gene calls are TRBV4-1 and TRBJ1-2; TRBD1 matches 8 bases. Germline loops: CDR1 MGHRA, CDR2 YSYEKL. Germline trimming cut 2 bases from V and 4 bases from J; bases unmatched to any gene: 9. The CDR3 length is 16 residues.

In regard to this clonotype: This may stem from a read error, because a much larger clone lies one nucleotide away. The V gene is TRBV11-2, the J gene TRBJ2-7; no clear D. Per the germline V gene, CDR1 is SGHAT and CDR2 is FQNNGV. Deletions cut 5 bases from V and 3 bases from J, with 17 bases between. This CDR3 spans 15 amino acids. For the CDR3, the DNA is TGTGCCAGCAGCACCCCGAGGTACAGATACTACGAGCAGTACTTC. Protein sequence: CASSTPRYRYYEQYF.

Only a few counts were recorded for this clonotype. The rearrangement joins TRBV24-1 to TRBJ2-2, with 15 positions matching TRBD2. Germline V gene data show CDR1 as KGHDR and CDR2 as SFDVKD. The CDR3 length is 18 residues. V lost 4 bases and J lost 2; bases outside the gene matches: 4. CDR3: CATSDGGLAGGNTGELFF. The CDR3 nucleotides read TGTGCCACCAGTGACGGGGGACTAGCGGGAGGAAACACCGGGGAGCTGTTTTTT.

The V call is TRBV9, the J call TRBJ2-7, with D unclear. The V gene lost 0 bases and the J gene lost 4 bases, with 8 bases spanning the gap. The germline gives CDR1 SGDLS, CDR2 YYNGEE. There are 13 residues in the CDR3. DNA for the CDR3: TGTGCCAGCAGCGTAGGACTGGGATACGAGCAGTACTTC. Residues: CASSVGLGYEQYF.

There are many counts of this clonotype. The V call is TRBV12-3 or TRBV12-4, the J call TRBJ2-5; D is undetermined. The CDR3 consists of 13 residues. V was clipped by 1 base and J by 2 bases, with 5 bases between them. CDR3 in DNA: TGTGCCAGCAGTTTAGGAGATCAAGAGACCCAGTACTTC. It encodes CASSLGDQETQYF.

This clonotype appeared a few times. V gene TRBV4-1 combines with J gene TRBJ2-7; no clear D gene. The germline V gene encodes CDR1 MGHRA and CDR2 YSYEKL. The CDR3 has 13 amino acids. V lost 1 base, J lost 4 bases, and 8 bases lay in between. Here the CDR3 reads CASSQVSEYEQYF. DNA for the CDR3: TGCGCCAGCAGCCAAGTGTCGGAATACGAGCAGTACTTC.